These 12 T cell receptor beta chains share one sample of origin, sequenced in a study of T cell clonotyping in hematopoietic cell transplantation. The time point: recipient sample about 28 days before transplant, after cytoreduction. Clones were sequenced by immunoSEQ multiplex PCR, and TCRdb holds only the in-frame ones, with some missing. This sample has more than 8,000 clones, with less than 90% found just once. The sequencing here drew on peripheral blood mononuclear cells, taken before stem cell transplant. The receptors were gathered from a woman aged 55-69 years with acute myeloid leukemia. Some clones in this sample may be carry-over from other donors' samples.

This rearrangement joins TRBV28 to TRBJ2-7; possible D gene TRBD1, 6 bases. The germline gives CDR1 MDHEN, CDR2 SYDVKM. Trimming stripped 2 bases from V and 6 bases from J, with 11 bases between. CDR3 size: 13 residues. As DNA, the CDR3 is TGTGCCAGCAGTTTAACAGGGAACGGCGAGCAGTACGTC. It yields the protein CASSLTGNGEQYV.

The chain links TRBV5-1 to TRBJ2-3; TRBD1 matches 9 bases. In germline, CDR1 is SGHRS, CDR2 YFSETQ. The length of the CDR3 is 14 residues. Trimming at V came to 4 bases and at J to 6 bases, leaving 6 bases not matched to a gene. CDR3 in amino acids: CASSLRGQGDTQYF. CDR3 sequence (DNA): TGCGCCAGCAGCCTCAGGGGACAGGGTGATACGCAGTATTTT.

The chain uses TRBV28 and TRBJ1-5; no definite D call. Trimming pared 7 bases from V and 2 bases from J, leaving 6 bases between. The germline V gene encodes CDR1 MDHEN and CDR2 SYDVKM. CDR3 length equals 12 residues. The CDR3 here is CASKGGNQPQHF. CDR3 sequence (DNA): TGTGCCAGCAAGGGTGGCAATCAGCCCCAGCATTTT.

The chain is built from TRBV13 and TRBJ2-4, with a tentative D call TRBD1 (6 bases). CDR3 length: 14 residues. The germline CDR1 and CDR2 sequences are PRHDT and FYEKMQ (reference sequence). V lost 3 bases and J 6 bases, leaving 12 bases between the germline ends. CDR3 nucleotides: TGTGCCAGCAGCTTGGCAGGGGCAGGAAACATTCAGTACTTC. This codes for CASSLAGAGNIQYF.

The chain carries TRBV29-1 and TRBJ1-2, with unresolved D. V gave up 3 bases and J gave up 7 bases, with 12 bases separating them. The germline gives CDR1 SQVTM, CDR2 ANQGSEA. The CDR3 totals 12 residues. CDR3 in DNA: TGCAGCGTTGACGCCGGGCCCCTTGGCTACACCTTC. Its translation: CSVDAGPLGYTF.

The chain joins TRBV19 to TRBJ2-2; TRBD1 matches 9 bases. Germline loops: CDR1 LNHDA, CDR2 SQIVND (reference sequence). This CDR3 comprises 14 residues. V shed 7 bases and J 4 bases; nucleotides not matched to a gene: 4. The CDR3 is CASTGTGITGELFF. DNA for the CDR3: TGTGCCAGTACCGGGACAGGGATCACCGGGGAGCTGTTTTTT.

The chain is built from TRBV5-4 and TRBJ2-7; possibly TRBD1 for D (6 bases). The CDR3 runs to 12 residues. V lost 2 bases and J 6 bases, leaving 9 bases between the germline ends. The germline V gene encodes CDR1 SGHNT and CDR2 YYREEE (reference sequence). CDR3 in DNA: TGTGCCAGCAGCTTCCAGGGGATCGAGCAGTACTTC. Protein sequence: CASSFQGIEQYF.

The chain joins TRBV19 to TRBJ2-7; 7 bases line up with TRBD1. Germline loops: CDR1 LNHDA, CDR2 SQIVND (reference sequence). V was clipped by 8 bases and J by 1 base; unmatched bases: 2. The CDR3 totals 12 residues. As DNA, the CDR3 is TGTGCCAGTTCGGACAGGTCCTACGAGCAGTACTTC. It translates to CASSDRSYEQYF.

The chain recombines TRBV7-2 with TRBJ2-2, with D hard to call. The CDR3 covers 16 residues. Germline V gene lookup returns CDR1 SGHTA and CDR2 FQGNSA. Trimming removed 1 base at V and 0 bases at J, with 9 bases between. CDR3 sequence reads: CASSLDPDPNTGELFF. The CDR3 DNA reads TGTGCCAGCAGCTTAGATCCGGATCCGAACACCGGGGAGCTGTTTTTT.

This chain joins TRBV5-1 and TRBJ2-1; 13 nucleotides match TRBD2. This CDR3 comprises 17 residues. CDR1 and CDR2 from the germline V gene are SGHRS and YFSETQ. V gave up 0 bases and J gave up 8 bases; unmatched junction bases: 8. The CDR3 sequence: CASSLGYTSGRADEQFF. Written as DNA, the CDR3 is TGCGCCAGCAGCTTGGGATATACTAGCGGGAGGGCAGATGAGCAGTTCTTC.

The CDR3 is CASSWTGTSGRGDTQYF. The CDR3, as DNA: TGTGCCAGCAGCTGGACCGGGACTAGCGGGAGGGGAGATACGCAGTATTTT. The chain joins TRBV11-2 to TRBJ2-3, with TRBD2 matching over 16 bases. Unmatched junction bases numbered 6, after V lost 4 bases and J lost 5 bases. Germline V gene lookup returns CDR1 SGHAT and CDR2 FQNNGV. This CDR3 comprises 17 residues.

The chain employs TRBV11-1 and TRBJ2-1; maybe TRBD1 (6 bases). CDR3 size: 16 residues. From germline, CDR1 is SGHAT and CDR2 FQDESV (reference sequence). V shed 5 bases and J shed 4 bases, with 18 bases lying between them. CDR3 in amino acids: CASSRSWSGDYNEQFF. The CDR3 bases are TGTGCCAGCAGCCGGTCGTGGTCAGGGGATTACAATGAGCAGTTCTTC. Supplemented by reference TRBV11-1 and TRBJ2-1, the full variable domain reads EAEVAQSPRYKITEKSQAVAFWCDPISGHATLYWYRQILGQGPELLVQFQDESVVDDSQLPKDRFSAERLKGVDSTLKIQPAELGDSAMYLCASSRSWSGDYNEQFFGPGTRLTVL.